The text below deals with one T cell receptor beta chain. RNA transcripts yielded amplified TCR beta CDR3 regions. HTBI primers drove first-round RT-PCR of the TCR CDR3. Each CDR3 protein gets one entry after TCRdb re-called the multiplex PCR reads with MiXCR. The table shows around 350,000 distinct CDR3 sequences, with roughly 13% occurring only once. CDR3 length: 16 amino acids. These data are taken from a study of T cells in Graves' hyperthyroidism and ophthalmopathy. The authors deemed Graves' hyperthyroidism stable absent ophthalmopathy progression within 18 months. This sample holds PBMCs from about 10 ml fresh peripheral blood.

The source material was blood. The chain has TRBV3-2 and TRBJ2-1; the table's TRBD2 call for D was not verified on the DNA. TRBV3-2 is labeled a pseudogene. The TCR sequence derives from a woman aged 18-30 years with Graves' hyperthyroidism. The CDR3 protein is CASSQGLAERSNEQFF. Written as DNA, the CDR3 is TGTGCCAGCAGCCAAGGACTAGCGGAAAGAAGTAATGAGCAGTTCTTC.